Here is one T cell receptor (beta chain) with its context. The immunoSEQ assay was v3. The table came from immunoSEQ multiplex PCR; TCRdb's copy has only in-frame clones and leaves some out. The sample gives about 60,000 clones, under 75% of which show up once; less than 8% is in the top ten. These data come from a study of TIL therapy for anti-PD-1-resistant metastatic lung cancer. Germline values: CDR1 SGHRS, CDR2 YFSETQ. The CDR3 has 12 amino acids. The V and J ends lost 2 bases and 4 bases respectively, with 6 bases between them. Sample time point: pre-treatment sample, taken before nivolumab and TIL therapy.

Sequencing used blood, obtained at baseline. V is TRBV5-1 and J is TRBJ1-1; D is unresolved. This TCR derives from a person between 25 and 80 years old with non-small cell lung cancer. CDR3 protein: CASSLGSTEAFF. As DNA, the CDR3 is TGCGCCAGCAGCTTAGGGAGCACTGAAGCTTTCTTT.